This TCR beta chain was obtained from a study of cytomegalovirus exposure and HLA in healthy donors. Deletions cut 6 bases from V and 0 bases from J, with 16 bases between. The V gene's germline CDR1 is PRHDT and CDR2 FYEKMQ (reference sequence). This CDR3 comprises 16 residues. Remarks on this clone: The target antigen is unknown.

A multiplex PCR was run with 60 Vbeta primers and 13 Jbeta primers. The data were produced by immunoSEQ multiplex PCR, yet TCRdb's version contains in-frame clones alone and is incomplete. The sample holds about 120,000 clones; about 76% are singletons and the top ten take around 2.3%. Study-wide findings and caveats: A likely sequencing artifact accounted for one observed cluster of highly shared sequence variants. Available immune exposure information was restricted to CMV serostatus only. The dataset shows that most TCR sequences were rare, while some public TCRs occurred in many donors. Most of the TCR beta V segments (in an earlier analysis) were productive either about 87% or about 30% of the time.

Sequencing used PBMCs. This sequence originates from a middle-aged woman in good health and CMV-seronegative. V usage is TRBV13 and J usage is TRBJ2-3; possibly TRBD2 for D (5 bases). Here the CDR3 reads CASSPPGTPSTDTQYF. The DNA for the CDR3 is TGTGCCAGCAGTCCTCCGGGAACCCCTAGCACAGATACGCAGTATTTT.